Sequencing of this T cell receptor (beta chain) was carried out in a study of shared clonotypes between healthy human individuals (dated by TCRdb to between 2020 and 2021). As for the study more broadly: The cohort comprised a couple of women and three men aged 18 to 49 years. Per donor, three plates each were used for CD4 naive and CD4 memory, two for CD8 naive, and one for CD8 memory. Blood TCR repertoires of four to six healthy adults were deeply sequenced to estimate repertoire size and the extent of clonotype sharing between individuals. To increase sequencing depth and limit assay-specific biases, TCR repertoire library preparation and sequencing were carried out by different laboratories using diverse techniques. Between about 0.85 and 9.5 billion PBMCs per donor were obtained by leukapheresis. Summary of the overall study and its limitations: Naive subsets generally had larger estimated clonotype richness than memory subsets did. Rarefaction of sorted-subset datasets indicated incomplete sequencing despite the large sequencing depth. Around 5.4% of naive CD4, 3.5% of naive CD8, 2% to 2.5% of memory CD4, and over 0.35% of memory CD8 clonotypes were shared across a few donors. Pairwise subsampling led to the expectation that sequencing depth would affect the degree of clonotype sharing among donors. The genetic and exposure-history diversity represented was limited by the small number of donors. Sampling was restricted to blood, and TCR repertoires in tissues likely differ from the TCR repertoires found in blood. Compared with non-shared clonotypes, the clonotypes found in all four sorted-subset donors had higher generation probabilities.

CD8 naive samples were obtained by positive selection for CCR7 among CD45RO-negative cells, yielding a CD45RA+CCR7+ population from which TemRA cells were excluded. The donors were healthy, HIV-negative adults with no recently reported acute infections or vaccinations. All donors were Caucasian adults living in Nashville, Tennessee, USA. After blood collection by leukapheresis, PBMCs were isolated using Ficoll-Histopaque density gradient centrifugation and then cryopreserved in the vapor phase of liquid nitrogen. Analytical flow cytometry was used to check the purity and quantity of every magnetically sorted T cell population. From each sorted fraction, genomic DNA was isolated and quantified by UV absorbance on a Nanodrop 2000c. Points on this clone: Its antigen target is currently unknown. Per-nucleotide qualities are absent, and no much larger clonotype sits a single base away.

Using the deep immunoSEQ assay, multiplex PCR amplified TCR CDR3 regions from genomic DNA. For each cell subset, the extracted genomic DNA was distributed evenly across all wells of several immunoSEQ 96-well plates, and each plate served as one replicate. For sorted subsets, about 210 ng of genomic DNA, equivalent to roughly 30,000 T cell genomes, went into each replicate PCR. Purified libraries were quantified with a Qubit 3.0 fluorometer, sized on a Bioanalyzer 2100, and re-quantified with the KAPA Library Quantification kit. Each immunoSEQ 96-well plate was sequenced on its own single-read 150-cycle Illumina NextSeq 550 flow cell. Per the authors' processing: Because the immunoSEQ output held only junctional sequences and lacked quality scores, the filtering could not match the filtering applied to full-length reads. To assign V/J genes and CDR3, sequences were annotated against IMGT germline references using PyIR, a Python wrapper for IgBLAST v1.9. Reads with weak V/J assignments (E-value above 1e-6), missing CDR3, stop codons, out-of-frame junctions, or ambiguous translated residues were removed. A V3J clonotype was defined by an identical inferred V gene, J gene, and CDR3 amino acid sequence. Percentage overlap between repertoires was calculated by dividing the number of shared unique clonotypes by the size of the smaller repertoire. RTK rarefaction, the Chao1 estimator, and Recon v2.1 estimates of unobserved clonotypes were used to assess repertoire richness. Generation probabilities were computed with OLGA for all TCRbeta clonotypes obtained by the gDNA method from several donors. What TCRdb holds here is the immuneACCESS table cut down to in-frame rearrangements. Part of the clones is not present; checked against another copy, under half of the missing clones reflect an unresolved V gene, and the others are unexplained. That table is the source of V, J and clone size, and D and trimming were worked out from the DNA. This sample has about 2.2 million clones in its table, and 90% to 95% of those were observed once. The top ten clonotypes cover around 1.7% of the sample.

Counted from cysteine to phenylalanine, this CDR3 has 14 amino acids. The retained sequence is limited to the CDR3, 42 bases, with the frame set at the first base. CDR1 MNHEY and CDR2 SMNVEV were looked up in the germline V gene (reference sequence). V is shortened by 3 bases, J by 4 bases, and the region joining them spans 10 bases. The chain uses TRBV27 and TRBJ2-1; TRBD1 could be the D gene, as 6 bases match. This receptor was obtained from a man younger than 35 in good health. Some clones in this sample may be carry-over from other donors' samples. Material: naive CD8+ T cells from PBMCs. The label giving this sample's cell subset or site can be read as: CD45RA+CCR7+. This receptor carries the CDR3 CASSFHGQYNEQFF. The bases read TGTGCCAGCAGTTTCCACGGACAGTACAATGAGCAGTTCTTC.